Listed below are T cell receptor beta chains from one sample, sequenced in a study of T cells in Graves' hyperthyroidism and ophthalmopathy. MiXCR, applied by TCRdb to the multiplex PCR reads, yields one record per CDR3 protein. The table has about 710,000 distinct CDR3 sequences, roughly 17% seen once. The sequenced sample was blood. The source of these receptors is a man in his late teens or twenties with Graves' hyperthyroidism. Each CDR3 is given with its conserved first and last residue. Fields, in order: V gene, J gene, clone size, D gene, CDR3 DNA, CDR3 protein. D genes are given only for firm matches. Size is stated for part of the rows, as once, few or many counts, or as a class when the clone is expanded.

>TRBV6-1|TRBJ1-3|few|.
TGTGCCAGCAACCTTTCCCGGAGCTCTGGAAACACCATATATTTT
CASNLSRSSGNTIYF
>TRBV2|TRBJ1-1|.|.
TGTGCCAGCAGCCCAGGGGCGATGAACACTGAAGCTTTCTTT
CASSPGAMNTEAFF
>TRBV20-1|TRBJ2-2|once|.
TGCAGTGCTACCGGGACTCTTAACACCGGGGAGCTGTTTTTT
CSATGTLNTGELFF
>TRBV7-8|TRBJ2-7|few|TRBD2
TGTGCCAGCAGCTTAGCTGTATTAGCGGGAGCATACGAGCAGTACTTC
CASSLAVLAGAYEQYF
>TRBV30|TRBJ1-4|few|.
TGTGCCTGGGTCCGGGACGGCAATGAAAAACTGTTTTTT
CAWVRDGNEKLFF
>TRBV28|TRBJ1-2|few|.
TGTGCCAGCAGTTATACGGGGGGCTACACCTTC
CASSYTGGYTF
>TRBV3-1|TRBJ2-5|many|.
TGTGCCAGCAGCCAAAGCCCAGGGAACCAAGAGACCCAGTACTTC
CASSQSPGNQETQYF
>TRBV10-1|TRBJ2-7|few|.
TGCGCCAGCAGTGAGACAGGACGCACCTACGAGCAGTACTTC
CASSETGRTYEQYF
>TRBV29-1|TRBJ2-1|.|TRBD1
TGCAGCGTCGGGACAGGGGGCGGTGAGCAGTTCTTC
CSVGTGGGEQFF
>TRBV13|TRBJ2-1|.|TRBD2
TGTGCCAGCAGCCTGGGACTAGCGAATTCCAATGAGCAGTTCTTC
CASSLGLANSNEQFF
>TRBV9|TRBJ1-2|many|TRBD1
TGTGCCAGCAGCGTAGCTACAGGGGGTAACTATGGCTACACCTTC
CASSVATGGNYGYTF
>TRBV5-8|TRBJ2-4|many|.
TGTGCCAGCAGCAAGGGGGAGGGGGACATTCAGTACTTC
CASSKGEGDIQYF
>TRBV25-1|TRBJ2-7|many|TRBD1
TGTGCCAGCAGTGACCCGGGACAGGGGTTCGACGAGCAGTACTTC
CASSDPGQGFDEQYF
>TRBV7-2|TRBJ1-1|few|.
TGTGCCAGCAGCCCCAGGGTGAGGGCCCTGAAGGCTTTCTTT
CASSPRVRALKAFF
>TRBV29-1|TRBJ2-1|.|.
TGCAGCTCCGGACTCCCATACAATGAGCAGTTCTTC
CSSGLPYNEQFF
>TRBV19|TRBJ2-5|.|TRBD2
TGTGCCAGTAGTCCAACCGGGACTAGCGGGATCGGGACCCAGTACTTC
CASSPTGTSGIGTQYF
>TRBV30|TRBJ1-2|few|.
TGTGCCTGGAGTGCAGGGGCCTACTATGGCTACACCTTC
CAWSAGAYYGYTF
>TRBV27|TRBJ2-3|many|.
TGTGCCAGCAGTCGCGCTTGGGGTCACACAGATACGCAGTATTTT
CASSRAWGHTDTQYF
>TRBV12-3/TRBV12-4|TRBJ1-2|many|.
TGTGCCAGCAGTGTACGACGGGCTGCTAACTATGGCTACACCTTC
CASSVRRAANYGYTF
>TRBV7-9|TRBJ1-2|many|TRBD1
TGTGCCAGCAGCTTGGGAGGACAGGGCAAATCGTATGGCTACACCTTC
CASSLGGQGKSYGYTF
>TRBV20-1|TRBJ2-3|many|TRBD1
TGCAGTGCTAATGGACAGGGTACAGATACGCAGTATTTT
CSANGQGTDTQYF
>TRBV3-1|TRBJ2-7|.|.
TGTGCCAGCAGCCGCGATAACTTGGGCGAGCAGTACTTC
CASSRDNLGEQYF
>TRBV12-3/TRBV12-4|TRBJ2-5|.|.
TGTGCCAGCAGTCAGGTGGGAGGATATGTGGAGACCCAGTACTTC
CASSQVGGYVETQYF
>TRBV6-1|TRBJ2-7|.|TRBD1
TGTGCCAGCAGTGGGAGGACAGGGGGCTCCTACGAGCAGTACTTC
CASSGRTGGSYEQYF
>TRBV13|TRBJ2-1|.|TRBD2
TGTGCCAGCAGCTTAATCACTAGCGGGATGAATGAGCAGTTCTTC
CASSLITSGMNEQFF
>TRBV2|TRBJ1-5|few|.
TGTGCCAGCGCCGGAGATCAGCCCCAGCATTTT
CASAGDQPQHF
>TRBV2|TRBJ2-3|many|TRBD1
TGTGCCAGCAGGGCGGACAGGGTTGGCACAGATACGCAGTATTTT
CASRADRVGTDTQYF
>TRBV27|TRBJ2-2|.|TRBD2
TGTACCAGCAGTGGACGACTAGCGGGAGTATGGACCGGGGAGCTGTTTTTT
CTSSGRLAGVWTGELFF
>TRBV20-1|TRBJ2-3|many|.
TGCAGTGCTAACGTGGCCACAGATACGCAGTATTTT
CSANVATDTQYF
>TRBV19|TRBJ1-2|.|.
TGTGCCAGTAGTATGGGGGGGCAGCCTTATGGCTACACCTTC
CASSMGGQPYGYTF
>TRBV24-1|TRBJ1-1|few|.
TGTGCCACCAGTGACTCCTTTAGCACTGAAGCTTTCTTT
CATSDSFSTEAFF
>TRBV30|TRBJ2-2|.|TRBD2
TGTGCCTGGAGTGTAGACGGCGGGGGCACCGGGGAGCTGTTTTTT
CAWSVDGGGTGELFF
>TRBV2|TRBJ2-6|few|.
TGTGCCAGCAGTGGTCACTCTGGGGCCAACGTCCTGACTTTC
CASSGHSGANVLTF
>TRBV2|TRBJ2-3|many|TRBD2
TGTGCCAGCAGTCGGACTAGCCGCACAGATACGCAGTATTTT
CASSRTSRTDTQYF
>TRBV29-1|TRBJ2-7|.|.
TGCAGCGTTGAAACTGCGGGCAGCTCCTACGAGCAGTACTTC
CSVETAGSSYEQYF
>TRBV3-1|TRBJ2-5|many|TRBD1
TGTGCCAGCAGCCATGCCGGGACAGATCAAGAGACCCAGTACTTC
CASSHAGTDQETQYF
>TRBV29-1|TRBJ1-1|many|TRBD1
TGCAGCGTTCACCCCGACAGGGCCACTGAAGCTTTCTTT
CSVHPDRATEAFF
>TRBV28|TRBJ2-2|many|.
TGTGCCAGCAGCCTTTGGGGCACCGGGGAGCTGTTTTTT
CASSLWGTGELFF
>TRBV27|TRBJ1-1|.|TRBD1
TGTGCCAGCAGTCCAAGGACAGGAACAAACACTGAAGCTTTCTTT
CASSPRTGTNTEAFF
>TRBV6-9|TRBJ1-5|.|.
TGTGCCAGCAGTTCGGACAGCCCGCGGCAGCCCCAGCATTTT
CASSSDSPRQPQHF
>TRBV7-6|TRBJ2-1|few|TRBD2
TGTGCCAGCAGCTTTCAAGCGGGAGTAAAGGGTGAGCAGTTCTTC
CASSFQAGVKGEQFF
>TRBV24-1|TRBJ2-1|many|TRBD1
TGTGCCACCAGTGATTTACAGGGGGCGTTGAATGAGCAGTTCTTC
CATSDLQGALNEQFF
>TRBV28|TRBJ2-3|many|TRBD2
TGTGCCAGCAGTTTCGAGACTAGCGGGAGGATCATGGACACAGATACGCAGTATTTT
CASSFETSGRIMDTDTQYF
>TRBV7-9|TRBJ2-1|few|TRBD2
TGTGCCAGCACCCGGGGGGGCTCCTACAATGAGCAGTTCTTC
CASTRGGSYNEQFF
>TRBV28|TRBJ2-1|many|TRBD1
TGTGCCAGCAGTCCCCTGACAGGGGGTTATTACAATGAGCAGTTCTTC
CASSPLTGGYYNEQFF
>TRBV29-1|TRBJ1-2|few|.
TGCAGCATGGGTCTTGGGGGGGCGGGTGGCTACACCTTC
CSMGLGGAGGYTF
>TRBV27|TRBJ2-7|few|.
TGTGCCAGCACCCCCTCGATAGCGTCACCCGACGAGCAGTACTTC
CASTPSIASPDEQYF
>TRBV11-2|TRBJ2-5|few|TRBD2
TGTGCCAGCAGCTTCCTAGGACTAGCGGAGGAGACCCAGTACTTC
CASSFLGLAEETQYF
>TRBV7-9|TRBJ2-1|.|.
TGTGCCAGCAATCCAAGGAGGGGCTCCTACAATGAGCAGTTCTTC
CASNPRRGSYNEQFF
>TRBV20-1|TRBJ2-3|many|.
TGCAGTGCCCCCGCCGATAGCACAGATACGCAGTATTTT
CSAPADSTDTQYF
>TRBV20-1|TRBJ2-1|few|TRBD2
TGCAGTGCTAGAGGACTAGCGGGAGGAAACTACAATGAGCAGTTCTTC
CSARGLAGGNYNEQFF
>TRBV12-3/TRBV12-4|TRBJ1-2|few|TRBD1
TGTGCCAGCAGTATAGACGGACAGGCTAACTATGGCTACACCTTC
CASSIDGQANYGYTF
>TRBV30|TRBJ2-2|.|.
TGTGCCTGGCGTGTACCGGGGGCAAACACCGGGGAGCTGTTTTTT
CAWRVPGANTGELFF
>TRBV5-6|TRBJ2-3|many|TRBD1
TGTGCCAGCAGCTTGGGGACAGGGAAGTATGATACGCAGTATTTT
CASSLGTGKYDTQYF
>TRBV11-2|TRBJ2-7|many|TRBD1
TGTGCCAGCAGCCCTTTCAGGGGGATCCACGAGCAGTACTTC
CASSPFRGIHEQYF
>TRBV10-3|TRBJ2-3|few|TRBD2
TGTGCCATCAGGTGGACTAGCGGCACAGATACGCAGTATTTT
CAIRWTSGTDTQYF
>TRBV3-1|TRBJ2-2|many|TRBD2
TGTGCCAGCAGCCAAGTGACTAGCGGGAGGATCACCGGGGAGCTGTTTTTT
CASSQVTSGRITGELFF
>TRBV5-6|TRBJ2-5|few|.
TGTGCCAGCAGCTTGTCACAGGGAGAGGAGACCCAGTACTTC
CASSLSQGEETQYF
>TRBV11-2|TRBJ2-4|many|TRBD1
TGTGCCAGCAGCTATGGGGGTGGGACAGGTTTTCAGTACTTC
CASSYGGGTGFQYF
>TRBV2|TRBJ1-4|few|.
TGTGCCAGCAGTGAATGGGGAGCTAATGAAAAACTGTTTTTT
CASSEWGANEKLFF